This TCR beta chain was identified during a study of blood T cell repertoires in COVID-19. On the study more broadly: T cells, B-cell-depleted T cells, or PBMCs provided the cDNA or gDNA that served as material.

Source study methods: Reference gene primer amplification in the assay estimated nucleated cell counts. Sequencing used immunoSEQ multiplex PCR; TCRdb keeps in-frame clones, though not all of them. That table gives V, J and clone size, and the DNA gave D and trimming. Among 110,000 or so clones listed, about 86% were seen once. V gave up 6 bases and J gave up 5 bases, with 13 bases separating them. The V gene's germline CDR1 is SNHLY and CDR2 FYNNEI. The CDR3 has 13 residues. This clone was detected only once. The sequencing sample was made of peripheral blood. V gene TRBV2 combines with J gene TRBJ2-5; weak D call: TRBD1 (5 bases). This receptor was obtained from a woman between 50 and 59 years old with acute or convalescent COVID-19. The CDR3 DNA sequence: TGTGCCAGCAGGCAGGGATTTACGGAGACCCAGTACTTC. Protein: CASRQGFTETQYF.